Listed here is a single T cell receptor (beta chain). Its antigen is unidentified. This sample is part of a study of a mutant IDH1 vaccine in newly diagnosed glioma. Overall study context: Patients got their first vaccination 4-6 weeks after radiotherapy alone, or with temozolomide cycles. Patients previously underwent radiotherapy, temozolomide, or both, and most underwent both.

Looked up from germline, CDR1 is MDHEN and CDR2 is SYDVKM. Trimming took 2 bases from V and 2 from J, leaving 7 bases between them. The CDR3 contains 13 residues. Sample time point: week 5, during vaccination. Each dose delivered 300 ug of mutant IDH1 20-mer peptide subcutaneously with imiquimod. The table came from immunoSEQ multiplex PCR; TCRdb's copy has only in-frame clones and leaves some out. The sample lists tens of thousands of clones; over 75% were seen once. The J gene is TRBJ2-7, the V gene TRBV28; D is ambiguous. The sequencing here drew on PBMCs, taken from a glioma patient whose treatment included an IDH1 peptide vaccine. This sequence originates from a woman aged 45-65 years with glioma. The CDR3 region is CASSLIATYEQYF. CDR3 nucleotide sequence: TGTGCCAGCAGTTTAATTGCAACCTACGAGCAGTACTTC.